These 2 T cell receptor beta chains originate from one sample sequenced in a study of T cell responses to AZD1222 COVID-19 vaccine. Repertoires were generated with immunoSEQ multiplex PCR, while TCRdb's copy carries only in-frame clones and drops some. The data contain 120,000 or so clones, 90% of them singletons. The source material was peripheral blood, sampled on day 0 of MenACWY control vaccination. Every receptor here comes from an adult in good health.

CDR3 nucleotides: TGTGCCAGCAGCTTCGATATAGGGAACACTGAAGCTTTCTTT. Translating gives CASSFDIGNTEAFF. V and J are TRBV5-4 and TRBJ1-1, with no clear D. CDR1 is SGHNT and CDR2 is YYREEE in the germline V gene (reference sequence). CDR3 length equals 14 residues. V lost 2 bases and J lost 1, with 9 bases in between.

This clone came up once. The chain joins TRBV12-3 or TRBV12-4 to TRBJ2-7; 11 bases line up with TRBD2. J lost 12 bases, V lost 6 bases, and 7 bases had no gene match. This CDR3 spans 12 amino acids. The CDR3 is CASRTTSGSVYF. In DNA form, the CDR3 reads TGTGCCAGCAGAACCACTAGCGGGAGTGTGTACTTC.